Here is one T cell receptor (beta chain) with its context. Antigen unknown. These data come from a study of cytomegalovirus exposure and HLA in healthy donors. Study results and caveats: The only immune exposure information that was available was CMV serostatus. Segments of the TCR beta V type were, in most cases, productive about 87% or about 30% of the time in an earlier analysis. Links to common viral pathogens appeared, in a later analysis, for several of the most significant clusters.

PCR involved 60 Vbeta and 13 Jbeta primers. Profiled with immunoSEQ multiplex PCR; TCRdb holds only in-frame clones, not every one. The profile shows 200,000 to 250,000 clones, about 85% of them singletons. This CDR3 has 15 amino acids. Trimming took 0 bases from V and 5 from J; bases not matched to a gene: 4. From germline, CDR1 is LGHNA and CDR2 YNFKEQ. This TCR came from a human donor in good health. This chain uses TRBV4-2 with TRBJ2-3, with TRBD2 matching 8 bases. The sequenced sample was PBMCs. The CDR3 region is CASSQDQTSGDTQYF. CDR3 bases: TGTGCCAGCAGCCAAGATCAAACTAGCGGAGATACGCAGTATTTT.